Below are 4 T cell receptor beta chains sequenced from a single sample in a study of T cell changes during pregnancy in multiple sclerosis. TCRdb keeps only in-frame clones here, not all; method: immunoSEQ multiplex PCR. The sample records about 73,000 clones, approximately 92% being singletons. The sample in question was peripheral blood, obtained in the third trimester of pregnancy. The source is a female donor in good health, enrolled as a control in a pregnancy study.

The chain recombines TRBV13 with TRBJ2-2, with D possibly TRBD1 on 5 matching bases. The CDR3 has 16 residues. Per germline, CDR1 PRHDT and CDR2 FYEKMQ (reference sequence). Trimming shortened V by 5 bases and J by 4 bases, and 17 bases separated the two germline ends. CDR3 in DNA: TGTGCCAGCAGCCCCCGACCAGGGTGGTTCACCGGGGAGCTGTTTTTT. Translated, it gives CASSPRPGWFTGELFF.

The chain uses TRBV2 and TRBJ2-1; D perhaps matches TRBD1 (6 bases). Germline V gene sequence: CDR1 SNHLY, CDR2 FYNNEI. The V gene lost 1 base and the J gene lost 9 bases, with 13 bases spanning the gap. The CDR3 has 14 residues. CDR3 nucleotides: TGTGCCAGCAGTGAAGAGCAGGGGCACGGTGAGCAGTTCTTC. Amino acids: CASSEEQGHGEQFF.

This sequence joins TRBV5-4 and TRBJ1-2; D is perhaps TRBD1 (5 bases). This CDR3 has 17 residues. V was cut by 3 bases and J by 4 bases, with 22 bases left in between. Germline CDR1 reads SGHNT; CDR2 reads YYREEE (reference sequence). The CDR3 is CASSSGGRDSDSYGYTF. The CDR3 nucleotides read TGTGCCAGCAGCTCCGGAGGGAGAGACAGCGACTCCTATGGCTACACCTTC.

The chain is built from TRBV7-2 and TRBJ1-3; 7 bases are shared with TRBD1. This CDR3 spans 13 amino acids. Germline V gene sequence: CDR1 SGHTA, CDR2 FQGNSA. The V gene end was trimmed by 3 bases and the J gene end by 7 bases; junction bases not matched to a gene: 3. The CDR3 coding sequence is TGTGCCAGCAGCTTGACAGGGACGAACACCATATATTTT. Protein sequence: CASSLTGTNTIYF.